This entry is about one TCR beta chain. Per the original data handling: By means of reference gene primer amplification, nucleated cell counts were estimated. Assay: immunoSEQ multiplex PCR; the TCRdb copy retains only in-frame clones and omits some. That table gives V, J and clone size, and the DNA gave D and trimming. This table has approximately 140,000 clones, 80% to 90% appearing once. V trimming: 5 bases; J trimming: 6 bases; junction bases outside the gene matches: 5. This CDR3 is built from 14 residues. Germline V CDR1 and CDR2: SGHTA, FQGTGA. The sample comes from a study of blood T cell repertoires in COVID-19. Study-wide background: Collection of acute and convalescent COVID-19 samples took place in the United States, Italy and Spain.

This TCR was sampled from a man aged 70 or older with acute or convalescent COVID-19. V usage is TRBV7-3 and J usage is TRBJ2-1; 9 bases fit TRBD2. Material for sequencing was peripheral blood. The CDR3 is CASSAGLASNEQFF. The CDR3 coding sequence is TGTGCCAGCAGCGCGGGACTAGCATCCAATGAGCAGTTCTTC.